Presented here are 5 T cell receptor beta chains from one specimen sequenced in a study of blood T cell repertoires in COVID-19. TCRdb keeps only in-frame clones here, not all; method: immunoSEQ multiplex PCR. This table has approximately 70,000 clones, 88% appearing once. Source material: peripheral blood. The receptors come from a human donor in a cohort sampled during active COVID-19.

This clone was found once. The genes are TRBV2 and TRBJ2-3; TRBD2 might be the D (6 bases). V lost 6 bases and J 4 bases, leaving 14 bases between the germline ends. CDR3 length: 14 residues. Germline-derived CDR1 and CDR2 are SNHLY and FYNNEI. Here the CDR3 DNA reads TGTGCCAGCAGCGTAGGGACTGCACCAGATACGCAGTATTTT. The encoded protein is CASSVGTAPDTQYF. Combining the CDR3 with reference TRBV2 and TRBJ2-3 gives the whole variable domain EPEVTQTPSHQVTQMGQEVILRCVPISNHLYFYWYRQILGQKVEFLVSFYNNEISEKSEIFDDQFSVERPDGSNFTLKIRSTKLEDSAMYFCASSVGTAPDTQYFGPGTRLTVL.

A single count supports this clone. The CDR3 DNA sequence: TGTGCCAGTAGTCCAACCCCCCGGAGGCCATCGTCTCCCTATAATTCACCCCTCCACTTT. It yields the protein CASSPTPRRPSSPYNSPLHF. V usage is TRBV19 and J usage is TRBJ1-6; D is unresolved. V shed 5 bases and J shed 2 bases, with 25 bases lying between them. Per the germline V gene, CDR1 is LNHDA and CDR2 is SQIVND (reference sequence). CDR3 length: 20 residues.

This clone appeared a single time. This sequence joins TRBV19 and TRBJ2-4; no clear D gene. V shed 5 bases and J shed 4 bases, with 9 bases lying between them. CDR1 is LNHDA, CDR2 SQIVND, per germline (reference sequence). The CDR3 is 13 residues long. The CDR3 DNA sequence: TGTGCCAGTAGTCAAGCACAGAAAAACATTCAGTACTTC. Translating it yields CASSQAQKNIQYF. Variable domain in full (rest from reference TRBV19 and TRBJ2-4): DGGITQSPKYLFRKEGQNVTLSCEQNLNHDAMYWYRQDPGQGLRLIYYSQIVNDFQKGDIAEGYSVSREKKESFPLTVTSAQKNPTAFYLCASSQAQKNIQYFGAGTRLSVL.

This sequence joins TRBV7-6 and TRBJ1-6; D unresolved. The CDR3 extends over 15 amino acids. Germline V gives CDR1 SGHVS, CDR2 FNYEAQ. V lost 1 base and J lost 10, with 14 bases in between. For the CDR3, the DNA is TGTGCCAGCAGCTTAGAGAGCGGGATCGGGTCACCCCTCCACTTT. Amino acid sequence: CASSLESGIGSPLHF.

V is TRBV3-1 (or the pseudogene TRBV3-2) and J is TRBJ1-2, with TRBD1 matching 8 bases. V trimming: 4 bases; J trimming: 3 bases; junction bases outside the gene matches: 10. The germline gives CDR1 LGHDT, CDR2 YNNKEL (reference sequence). The CDR3 totals 16 residues. The CDR3 DNA reads as TGTGCCAGCAGCCTACGGGGGCAGGGGGCGGACTATGGCTACACCTTC. Its protein product is CASSLRGQGADYGYTF.